The 19 T cell receptor beta chains reported below all come from one sample, sequenced in a study of T cell responses to AZD1222 COVID-19 vaccine. Sequencing was performed with immunoSEQ multiplex PCR; in TCRdb, only in-frame clones are kept and a portion is missing. The data contain some 79,000 clones, around 85% of them seen just once; the ten biggest clones take up over 10%. The material was peripheral blood, obtained 28 days after the second AZD1222 dose. These receptors originate from an adult who received the AZD1222 COVID-19 vaccine.

The V call is TRBV7-2, the J call TRBJ2-6; 7 positions agree with TRBD1. Looked up from germline, CDR1 is SGHTA and CDR2 is FQGNSA. The CDR3 contains 19 residues. V was clipped by 4 bases and J by 0 bases; unmatched bases: 12. CDR3 in amino acids: CASSSSGTVRLSGANVLTF. As DNA, the CDR3 is TGTGCCAGCAGCTCCTCCGGGACAGTTCGTCTCTCTGGGGCCAACGTCCTGACTTTC.

The chain links TRBV2 to TRBJ2-7; D not resolved. V was pared by 3 bases and J by 5 bases, with 14 bases between. This CDR3 contains 14 residues. Germline V gene sequence: CDR1 SNHLY, CDR2 FYNNEI. CDR3 amino acids: CASSDYFRSHEQYF. The CDR3 DNA reads TGTGCCAGCAGTGACTACTTCAGGTCCCACGAGCAGTACTTC.

The chain recombines TRBV19 with TRBJ1-2; D is uncertain. CDR1 and CDR2 from the germline V gene are LNHDA and SQIVND (reference sequence). V lost 5 bases and J 5 bases, leaving 21 bases between the germline ends. This CDR3 is 16 amino acids long. The CDR3 DNA reads TGTGCCAGTAGTGCCCCCCTCGCAGCGCCTATATATGGCTACACCTTC. Its translation: CASSAPLAAPIYGYTF.

The rearrangement uses TRBV28 and TRBJ1-2, with 12 bases fitting TRBD1. The CDR3 has 19 amino acids. V was pared by 8 bases and J by 0 bases, with 16 bases of the junction left unmatched. Germline-derived CDR1 and CDR2 are MDHEN and SYDVKM. CDR3 amino acids: CASFLNRDRGLVANYGYTF. The CDR3 DNA reads TGTGCCAGCTTCTTAAATAGGGACAGGGGGCTCGTGGCTAACTATGGCTACACCTTC.

J is TRBJ2-5 and V is TRBV7-9; perhaps TRBD2 as D (6 bases). This CDR3 comprises 16 residues. Germline-derived CDR1 and CDR2 are SEHNR and FQNEAQ (reference sequence). V shed 5 bases and J shed 5 bases, with 21 bases lying between them. The CDR3 is CASSDVRGTPRETQYF. The CDR3 bases are TGTGCCAGCAGCGACGTACGGGGGACGCCGCGGGAGACCCAGTACTTC.

The V call is TRBV28, the J call TRBJ2-5, with TRBD2 matching over 9 bases. Germline V gene lookup returns CDR1 MDHEN and CDR2 SYDVKM. J was trimmed by 2 bases and V by 5 bases; bases with no gene match: 3. The CDR3 consists of 14 residues. The CDR3 DNA sequence: TGTGCCAGCAGTCTGGGACTAGCACAAGAGACCCAGTACTTC. It encodes CASSLGLAQETQYF.

The J gene is TRBJ1-1, the V gene TRBV18; 11 bases fit TRBD1. The V gene end was trimmed by 2 bases and the J gene end by 4 bases; junction bases not matched to a gene: 0. CDR1 KGHSH and CDR2 LQKENI come from the germline V gene. CDR3 length: 14 amino acids. The CDR3 here is CASSPGTGGTEAFF. Here the CDR3 DNA reads TGTGCCAGCTCACCAGGGACAGGGGGCACTGAAGCTTTCTTT.

The chain links TRBV3-1 (or the pseudogene TRBV3-2) to TRBJ2-3; D uncertain. The CDR3 consists of 14 residues. Trimming took off 2 bases at V and 2 bases at J, with 8 bases between the two ends. Germline V gene data show CDR1 as LGHDT and CDR2 as YNNKEL (reference sequence). The CDR3 is CASSQRRITDTQYF. The CDR3 DNA follows: TGTGCCAGCAGCCAACGGCGGATCACAGATACGCAGTATTTT.

This clone showed up just once. The chain couples TRBV11-2 to TRBJ2-7; possible D gene TRBD1, 5 bases. CDR1 is SGHAT and CDR2 is FQNNGV in the germline V gene. The CDR3 is made up of 13 amino acids. V lost 0 bases, J lost 5 bases, and 8 bases lay in between. The chain's CDR3 is CASSLDRVDEQYV. In nucleotides, the CDR3 is TGTGCCAGCAGCTTAGACAGGGTTGACGAGCAGTACGTC.

The J gene is TRBJ1-4, the V gene TRBV2; D not resolved. The CDR3 sequence is 14 residues long. Germline CDR1 SNHLY, CDR2 FYNNEI. V shed 4 bases and J shed 8 bases, with 14 bases lying between them. Here the CDR3 DNA reads TGTGCCAGCAGTGTGGCGGGAATAGGGGAAAAACTGTTTTTT. Encoded protein: CASSVAGIGEKLFF.

This clone was picked up one time. The chain combines TRBV6-2 or TRBV6-3 with TRBJ1-1, with D hard to call. This CDR3 comprises 13 residues. Between the trimmed V and J ends, which lost 4 bases and 7 bases, there was a span of 13 bases. Germline CDR1 is MNHEY and CDR2 is SVGEGT. CDR3 sequence reads: CASSSAGDFEAFF. DNA of the CDR3: TGTGCCAGCAGTTCGGCCGGGGATTTTGAAGCTTTCTTT.

This rearrangement joins TRBV28 to TRBJ2-1; D unresolved. Between the trimmed V and J ends, which lost 0 bases and 4 bases, there was a span of 13 bases. The CDR3 is 16 amino acids. Germline V gives CDR1 MDHEN, CDR2 SYDVKM. CDR3 nucleotide sequence: TGTGCCAGCAGTTTATGGCGGCAGGTCGAGTACAATGAGCAGTTCTTC. It specifies CASSLWRQVEYNEQFF. Using reference TRBV28 and TRBJ2-1 for the parts outside the CDR3, the full variable domain is DVKVTQSSRYLVKRTGEKVFLECVQDMDHENMFWYRQDPGLGLRLIYFSYDVKMKEKGDIPEGYSVSREKKERFSLILESASTNQTSMYLCASSLWRQVEYNEQFFGPGTRLTVL.

This clone has ten or more counts. V and J are TRBV15 and TRBJ2-7, with TRBD2 matching over 8 bases. CDR1 and CDR2 from the germline V gene are LNHNV and YYDKDF (reference sequence). The CDR3 spans 17 residues. V gave up 0 bases and J gave up 0 bases; unmatched junction bases: 7. The CDR3 sequence is CATSRDSGGRRSYEQYF. The CDR3 bases are TGTGCCACCAGCAGAGATTCGGGCGGGAGGCGCTCCTACGAGCAGTACTTC.

This chain uses TRBV6-5 with TRBJ1-4; a possible D gene is TRBD1 (5 bases). Trimming removed 6 bases from V and 0 bases from J, with 11 bases in between. Germline V gene lookup returns CDR1 MNHEY and CDR2 SVGAGI. This CDR3 comprises 15 residues. CDR3 DNA: TGTGCCAGCAGGGGGGGAATCGCAACTAATGAAAAACTGTTTTTT. Encoded protein: CASRGGIATNEKLFF.

The chain has TRBV28 and TRBJ1-2; D is undetermined. The CDR3 extends over 12 amino acids. V lost 7 bases to trimming and J lost 10 bases, with 16 bases between them. Germline-derived CDR1 and CDR2 are MDHEN and SYDVKM. CDR3: CASTPRRSLYTF. The CDR3 DNA follows: TGTGCCAGCACCCCTCGCAGGTCTCTCTACACCTTC.

The V gene is TRBV6-1, the J gene TRBJ1-2; D gene unclear. Germline values: CDR1 MNHNS, CDR2 SASEGT. This CDR3 region has 14 residues. The ends were cut back, 1 base at V and 6 bases at J, with 12 bases in the middle. Written as DNA, the CDR3 is TGTGCCAGCAGTGAAGGTGCCGGGAGTGATGGCTACACCTTC. Translated, it gives CASSEGAGSDGYTF.

A single count supports this clone. This chain joins TRBV28 and TRBJ1-1; D gene ambiguous. The CDR3 covers 14 residues. From germline, CDR1 is MDHEN and CDR2 SYDVKM. V lost 6 bases and J 7 bases, leaving 18 bases between the germline ends. DNA for the CDR3: TGTGCCAGCAGGCGGGTCCGCTTCGCGAGTGAAGCTTTCTTT. It specifies CASRRVRFASEAFF.

As DNA, the CDR3 is TGCGCCAGCAGCCAGGACGGACAGCCCCGGGATGGCTACACCTTC. It yields the protein CASSQDGQPRDGYTF. The chain employs TRBV4-3 and TRBJ1-2, with D possibly matching TRBD1 (6 bases). The V and J ends lost 3 bases and 6 bases respectively, with 17 bases between them. The CDR3 sequence is 15 residues long. CDR1 LGHNA and CDR2 YSLEER come from the germline V gene.

The chain joins TRBV18 to TRBJ2-5; D ambiguous. The CDR3 length is 11 residues. Germline assignment: CDR1 KGHSH and CDR2 LQKENI. The V end lost 6 bases, the J end lost 4 bases, and 6 bases lay between the germline ends. This CDR3 reads CASSDTETQYF. The CDR3 nucleotides read TGTGCCAGCTCCGATACAGAGACCCAGTACTTC.